This TCR beta chain came from a study of PD-1 and CTLA-4 blockade in melanoma. The sample holds a few counts of this clone. Trimming cost V 4 bases and J 5 bases, with 14 bases left between them. CDR1 is SEHNR and CDR2 is FQNEAQ in the germline V gene (reference sequence). This CDR3 has 14 amino acids. TCRdb's copy holds only in-frame clones and misses some; the assay was immunoSEQ multiplex PCR. The data contain 16,000 or so clones, roughly two thirds of them seen just once; the ten biggest clones take up roughly 15%. The sequence derives from a human donor with melanoma. The starting material was CD8+ T cells from peripheral blood, obtained before anti-PD-1 treatment. This chain joins TRBV7-9 and TRBJ2-5; unclear D gene. The CDR3 DNA is TGTGCCAGCAGCTCCGACCTTACCCCCGAGACCCAGTACTTC. Amino acids: CASSSDLTPETQYF.